This entry describes one T cell receptor beta chain. Through a sample-barcoded 5' primer and a J-beta primer mix, a second PCR was run for about 7 to 12 cycles. Each of the cDNA molecules was tagged by a template-switch adaptor with 12 random nucleotides. MiXCR was run by TCRdb on the 5' RACE reads, yielding one entry per CDR3 protein. The repertoire holds under 700,000 distinct CDR3 sequences, with around 24% as singletons. The data were taken from a study of blood T cells in healthy people across ages. Trimming cost V 1 base and J 15 bases, with 18 bases left between them. The CDR3 is made up of 14 amino acids. Germline V gene sequence: CDR1 SGHTA, CDR2 FQGNSA. These data were also filed under a second study, of T cells of mothers and their children. From that second work: Donors were a few healthy Caucasian mothers and their six children. Each mother gave over 10 million TCR beta CDR3 reads; each child, around 3 million.

The sequenced sample consisted of blood. This TCR derives from a boy between 10 and 17 years old in good health. The chain carries TRBV7-2 and TRBJ1-4; D perhaps matches TRBD1 (6 bases). CDR3 nucleotides: TGTGCCAGCAGCTTAGAAACAGGGCGGAGGGGAATGTTTTTT. Amino acid sequence: CASSLETGRRGMFF.